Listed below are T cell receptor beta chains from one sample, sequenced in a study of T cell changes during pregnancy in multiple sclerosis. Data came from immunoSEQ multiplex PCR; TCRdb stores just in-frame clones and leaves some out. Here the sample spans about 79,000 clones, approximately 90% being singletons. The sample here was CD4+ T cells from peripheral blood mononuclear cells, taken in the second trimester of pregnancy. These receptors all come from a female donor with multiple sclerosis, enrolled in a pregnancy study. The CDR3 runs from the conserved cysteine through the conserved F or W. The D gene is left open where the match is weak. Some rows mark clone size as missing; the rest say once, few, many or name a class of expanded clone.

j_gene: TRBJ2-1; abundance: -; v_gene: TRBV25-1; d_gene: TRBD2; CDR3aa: CASTLAGDYNEQFF; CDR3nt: TGTGCCAGCACCTTAGCGGGAGACTACAATGAGCAGTTCTTC
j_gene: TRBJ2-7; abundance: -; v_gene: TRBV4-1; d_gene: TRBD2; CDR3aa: CASSRPTSGGAYEQYF; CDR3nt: TGCGCCAGCAGCCGCCCGACTAGCGGGGGGGCCTACGAGCAGTACTTC
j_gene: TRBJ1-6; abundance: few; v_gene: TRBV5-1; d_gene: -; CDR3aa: CASSLELFNSPLHF; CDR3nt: TGCGCCAGCAGCTTGGAACTCTTCAATTCACCCCTCCACTTT
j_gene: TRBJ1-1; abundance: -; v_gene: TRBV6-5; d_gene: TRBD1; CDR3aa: CASTLYRGHTEAFF; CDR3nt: TGTGCCAGCACCTTATACAGGGGTCACACTGAAGCTTTCTTT
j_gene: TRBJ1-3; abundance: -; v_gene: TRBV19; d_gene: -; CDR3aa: CASSISQVYSGNTIYF; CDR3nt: TGTGCCAGTAGTATCTCGCAGGTTTACTCTGGAAACACCATATATTTT
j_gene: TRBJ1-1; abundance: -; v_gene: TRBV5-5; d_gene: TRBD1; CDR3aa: CASSLGQVLNTEAFF; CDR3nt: TGTGCCAGCAGCCTAGGACAGGTATTGAACACTGAAGCTTTCTTT
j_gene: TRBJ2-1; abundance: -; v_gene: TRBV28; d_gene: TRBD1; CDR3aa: CASTQTGGRFYNEQFF; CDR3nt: TGTGCCAGCACACAAACAGGGGGCAGGTTCTACAATGAGCAGTTCTTC
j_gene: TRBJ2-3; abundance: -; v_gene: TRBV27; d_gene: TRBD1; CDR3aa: CASHTGVGDTQYF; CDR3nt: TGTGCCAGCCATACAGGGGTAGGGGATACGCAGTATTTT
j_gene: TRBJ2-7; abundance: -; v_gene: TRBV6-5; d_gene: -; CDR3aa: CASRDFYEQYF; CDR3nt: TGTGCGTCCCGGGACTTCTACGAGCAGTACTTC
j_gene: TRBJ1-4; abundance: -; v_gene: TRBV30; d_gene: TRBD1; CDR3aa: CAFTGQGWNEKLFF; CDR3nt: TGTGCCTTCACCGGACAGGGATGGAATGAAAAACTGTTTTTT
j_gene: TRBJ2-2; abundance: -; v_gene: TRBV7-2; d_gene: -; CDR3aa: CASSLSLRTGELFF; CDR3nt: TGTGCCAGCAGCTTGTCCCTCAGGACCGGGGAGCTGTTTTTT
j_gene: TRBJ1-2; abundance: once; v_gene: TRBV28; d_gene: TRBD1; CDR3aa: CASSLLGPGGRGYTF; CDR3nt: TGTGCCAGCAGTTTATTGGGCCCAGGGGGGCGGGGCTACACCTTC
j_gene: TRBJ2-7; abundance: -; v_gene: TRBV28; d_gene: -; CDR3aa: CASSLRGAGDYEQYF; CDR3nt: TGTGCCAGCAGTTTGCGGGGAGCTGGGGACTACGAGCAGTACTTC
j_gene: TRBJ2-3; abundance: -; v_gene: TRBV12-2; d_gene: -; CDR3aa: CASRLVNIHRGPSDTQYF; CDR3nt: TGTGCAAGTCGCTTAGTCAACATACACAGGGGGCCGTCAGATACGCAGTATTTT
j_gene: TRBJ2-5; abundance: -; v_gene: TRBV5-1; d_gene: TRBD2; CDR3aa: CASKLAGDGGTQYF; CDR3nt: TGCGCCAGCAAACTAGCGGGGGACGGGGGGACCCAGTACTTC
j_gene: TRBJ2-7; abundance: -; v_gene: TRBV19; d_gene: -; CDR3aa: CASSRGDYEQYF; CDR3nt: TGTGCCAGTAGCCGAGGAGACTACGAGCAGTACTTC
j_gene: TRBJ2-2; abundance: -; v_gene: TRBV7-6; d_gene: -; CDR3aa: CASSLARQGFSGELFF; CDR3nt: TGTGCCAGCAGCTTAGCGCGGCAGGGGTTTAGCGGGGAGCTGTTTTTT
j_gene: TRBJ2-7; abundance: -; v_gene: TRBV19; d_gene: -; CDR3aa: CASSIGYQDTTYEQYF; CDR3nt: TGTGCCAGTAGTATAGGTTATCAAGACACCACCTACGAGCAGTACTTC
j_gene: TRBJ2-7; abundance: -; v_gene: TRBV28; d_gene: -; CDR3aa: CASSPIGTVQKYEQYF; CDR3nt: TGTGCCAGCAGTCCGATTGGGACTGTTCAGAAATACGAGCAGTACTTC
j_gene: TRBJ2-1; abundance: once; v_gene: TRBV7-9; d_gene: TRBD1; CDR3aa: CASSPGTGHLNEQFF; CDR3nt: TGTGCCAGCAGCCCCGGGACAGGTCATCTCAATGAGCAGTTCTTC
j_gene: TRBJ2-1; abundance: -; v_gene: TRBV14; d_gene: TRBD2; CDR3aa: CASSPLVAGDWHEQFF; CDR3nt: TGTGCCAGCAGCCCCTTGGTAGCGGGAGATTGGCATGAGCAGTTCTTC
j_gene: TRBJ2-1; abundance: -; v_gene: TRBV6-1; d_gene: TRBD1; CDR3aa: CASSEAGTGSRFPHFF; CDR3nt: TGTGCCAGCAGTGAAGCGGGGACAGGTTCGCGGTTCCCACATTTCTTC
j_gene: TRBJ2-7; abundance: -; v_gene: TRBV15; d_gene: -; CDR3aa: CATSSPGGRPGEQYF; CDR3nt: TGTGCCACCAGCTCTCCTGGGGGGAGGCCAGGCGAGCAGTACTTC
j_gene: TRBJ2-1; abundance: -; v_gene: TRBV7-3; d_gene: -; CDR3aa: CASSLQTVSYNEQFF; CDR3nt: TGTGCCAGCAGCTTACAGACAGTGAGTTACAATGAGCAGTTCTTC
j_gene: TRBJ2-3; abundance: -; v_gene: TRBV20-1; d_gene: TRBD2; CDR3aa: CSAQLADTQYF; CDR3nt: TGCAGTGCTCAACTAGCGGATACGCAGTATTTT
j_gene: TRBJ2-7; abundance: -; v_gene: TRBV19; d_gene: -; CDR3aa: CASSSHGGRGYEQYF; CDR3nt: TGTGCCAGTAGTTCTCATGGGGGCCGGGGCTACGAGCAGTACTTC
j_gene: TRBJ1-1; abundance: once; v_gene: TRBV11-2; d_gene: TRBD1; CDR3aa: CASSSTIRGHTEAFF; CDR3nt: TGTGCCAGCAGCTCTACAATCAGGGGGCACACTGAAGCTTTCTTT
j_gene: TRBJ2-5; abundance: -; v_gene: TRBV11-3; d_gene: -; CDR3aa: CASSLAPTEQETQYF; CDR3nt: TGTGCCAGCAGCTTAGCTCCGACAGAACAAGAGACCCAGTACTTC
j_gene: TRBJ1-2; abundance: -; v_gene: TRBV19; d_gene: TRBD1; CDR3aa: CASRTGQVQSGYTF; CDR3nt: TGTGCCAGTAGGACCGGACAGGTTCAGTCTGGCTACACCTTC
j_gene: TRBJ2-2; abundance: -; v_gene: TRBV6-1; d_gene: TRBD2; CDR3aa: CASSGLAGGNTGELFF; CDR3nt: TGTGCCAGCAGTGGGCTCGCGGGAGGGAACACCGGGGAGCTGTTTTTT
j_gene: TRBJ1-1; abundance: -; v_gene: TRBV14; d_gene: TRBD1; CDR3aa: CASSRQTGGNTEAFF; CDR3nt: TGTGCCAGCAGCCGACAGACAGGGGGAAACACTGAAGCTTTCTTT
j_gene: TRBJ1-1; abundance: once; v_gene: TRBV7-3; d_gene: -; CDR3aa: CASSLTQNTEAFF; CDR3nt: TGTGCCAGCAGCTTAACACAGAACACTGAAGCTTTCTTT
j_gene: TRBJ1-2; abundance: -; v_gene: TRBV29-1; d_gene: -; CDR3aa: CSVEGAGSGYTF; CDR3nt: TGCAGCGTTGAAGGGGCAGGCAGTGGCTACACCTTC
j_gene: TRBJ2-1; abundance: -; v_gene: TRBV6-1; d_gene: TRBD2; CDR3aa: CASSALSGRVYNEQFF; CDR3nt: TGTGCCAGCAGTGCTCTGAGCGGGAGGGTCTACAATGAGCAGTTCTTC
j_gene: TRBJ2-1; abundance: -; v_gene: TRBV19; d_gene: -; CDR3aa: CASSIAPVYNEQFF; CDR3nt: TGTGCCAGTAGTATAGCGCCGGTGTACAATGAGCAGTTCTTC
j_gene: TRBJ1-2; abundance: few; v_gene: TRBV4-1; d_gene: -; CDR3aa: CASRPSSGANYGYTF; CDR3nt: TGCGCCAGCAGGCCGTCCAGTGGAGCTAACTATGGCTACACCTTC
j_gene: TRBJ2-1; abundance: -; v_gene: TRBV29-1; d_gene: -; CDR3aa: CSVGVGAYHNEQFF; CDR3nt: TGCAGCGTTGGTGTGGGAGCGTACCACAATGAGCAGTTCTTC
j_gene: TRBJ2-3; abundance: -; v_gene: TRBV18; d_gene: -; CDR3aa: CASSPPFNTDTQYF; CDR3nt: TGTGCCAGCTCACCACCGTTCAACACAGATACGCAGTATTTT
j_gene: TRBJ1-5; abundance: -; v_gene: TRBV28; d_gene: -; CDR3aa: CASSLQVSNQPQHF; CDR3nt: TGTGCCAGCAGTTTACAGGTCAGCAATCAGCCCCAGCATTTT
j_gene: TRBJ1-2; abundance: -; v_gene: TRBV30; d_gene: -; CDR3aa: CAWSGTLRGYTF; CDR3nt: TGTGCCTGGAGTGGGACATTACGGGGCTACACCTTC